The 25 T cell receptor beta chains listed next were all sequenced from one sample in a study of OX40 agonist ivuxolimab in advanced cancers. Receptor amplification or capture employed the immunoSEQ multiplex PCR assay. TCRdb retrieved this table from immuneACCESS and kept in-frame rearrangements only. Not all clones are present; in checked studies, unresolved V genes account for under half, and no reason is known for the remainder. Across this sample there are some 60,000 clones, with about 85% seen only once. Of the sample, roughly 4% falls within the top ten clones. The input for sequencing was CD4+ or CD8+ T cells sorted from blood, taken in a trial of the OX40 agonist ivuxolimab. The receptors here all came from an adult with an advanced solid tumor such as melanoma, head and neck, liver or kidney cancer.

A word on this clone: A read error may produce the germline difference seen at one junction end. Other DNA sequences in this specimen translate into the identical CDR3. This chain links TRBV2 with TRBJ2-5; D may be TRBD2 (5 bases). The germline gives CDR1 SNHLY, CDR2 FYNNEI. The CDR3 has 14 residues. The CDR3 nucleotides read TGTGCCAGCAGTCGGAGGACGGACCAAGAGACTCAGTACTTC. Translated: CASSRRTDQETQYF.

V usage is TRBV7-9 and J usage is TRBJ2-7; 7 bases line up with TRBD1. Germline loops: CDR1 SEHNR, CDR2 FQNEAQ (reference sequence). V shed 8 bases, J shed 2 bases, and the junction held 9 bases outside the gene matches. The CDR3 covers 14 residues. The CDR3 spells CASQGTDRTYEQYF. In DNA, the CDR3 is TGTGCCAGCCAAGGGACAGACCGAACCTACGAGCAGTACTTC.

The gene calls are TRBV7-2 and TRBJ1-5; D is undetermined. Germline CDR1 SGHTA, CDR2 FQGNSA. The CDR3 runs to 15 residues. Trimming removed 3 bases at V and 4 bases at J, with 13 bases between. DNA for the CDR3: TGTGCCAGCAGCTTGCGGCGGGAGGGAAATCAGCCCCAGCATTTT. Residues: CASSLRREGNQPQHF.

This chain joins TRBV15 and TRBJ2-5; tentatively, D is TRBD1 (6 bases). Germline V lookup: CDR1 LNHNV, CDR2 YYDKDF (reference sequence). The CDR3 has 14 amino acids. Trimming left V 1 base short and J 2 bases short, with 8 bases between. CDR3 in amino acids: CATSRGQAQETQYF. DNA for the CDR3: TGTGCCACCAGCAGAGGACAGGCACAAGAGACCCAGTACTTC.

This clone has only one observation. CDR3 residues: CASSWTGPLNTQYF. Here the CDR3 DNA reads TGCGCCAGCAGCTGGACAGGGCCGTTGAATACGCAGTATTTT. This chain connects TRBV5-1 to TRBJ2-3, with TRBD1 identical over 8 bases. Germline assignment: CDR1 SGHRS and CDR2 YFSETQ. Trimming cost V 3 bases and J 7 bases; bases outside gene matches: 7. This CDR3 is built from 14 residues. The full variable domain, completed using reference TRBV5-1 and TRBJ2-3, is KAGVTQTPRYLIKTRGQQVTLSCSPISGHRSVSWYQQTPGQGLQFLFEYFSETQRNKGNFPGRFSGRQFSNSRSEMNVSTLELGDSALYLCASSWTGPLNTQYFGPGTRLTVL.

The chain carries TRBV5-4 and TRBJ1-4, with D perhaps matching TRBD1 (5 bases). Trimming left V 4 bases short and J 8 bases short, with 21 bases between. The CDR3 covers 16 residues. The V gene's germline CDR1 is SGHNT and CDR2 YYREEE (reference sequence). Written as DNA, the CDR3 is TGTGCCAGCAGCGCGCGCCGGGGTCAGGGAGGGGAAAAACTGTTTTTT. This gives the protein CASSARRGQGGEKLFF.

This chain links TRBV7-3 with TRBJ2-1; D gene ambiguous. The germline V gene has CDR1 SGHTA and CDR2 FQGTGA. Trimming shortened V by 8 bases and J by 1 base, and 12 bases separated the two germline ends. The CDR3 spans 14 residues. CDR3 DNA sequence: TGTGCCAGCGGAATGACGGAGTCCTACAATGAGCAGTTCTTC. Its translation: CASGMTESYNEQFF.

V and J are TRBV30 and TRBJ1-5, with TRBD1 matching over 7 bases. Germline-derived CDR1 and CDR2 are GTSNPN and SVGIG (reference sequence). The CDR3 extends over 15 amino acids. The junction had 9 bases not matched to a gene; V was cut back by 3 bases and J by 4 bases. The CDR3 DNA is TGTGCCTGGAGCGCTGGGACAGATTTTAATCAGCCCCAGCATTTT. Translation gives CAWSAGTDFNQPQHF.

The chain carries TRBV7-9 and TRBJ2-1, with TRBD2 as a possible D gene (6 bases). CDR3 size: 17 residues. With 5 bases removed from V and 0 bases from J, the gap between germline ends came to 17 bases. Germline loops: CDR1 SEHNR, CDR2 FQNEAQ (reference sequence). CDR3 loop: CASSIPRGVSSYNEQFF. CDR3 sequence (DNA): TGTGCCAGCAGCATCCCCCGCGGGGTAAGCTCCTACAATGAGCAGTTCTTC.

The rearrangement uses TRBV4-1 and TRBJ1-5; D is undetermined. Germline CDR1 reads MGHRA; CDR2 reads YSYEKL. The CDR3 extends over 13 amino acids. V lost 0 bases to trimming and J lost 5 bases, with 5 bases between them. The CDR3 DNA follows: TGCGCCAGCAGCCAAGATCCGGATCAGCCCCAGCATTTT. Its translation is CASSQDPDQPQHF.

The rearrangement joins TRBV5-1 to TRBJ2-3; no firm D call. V lost 2 bases to trimming and J lost 2 bases, with 12 bases between them. The CDR3 consists of 15 residues. CDR1 and CDR2 from the germline V gene are SGHRS and YFSETQ. CDR3 sequence: CASSFKGSSTDTQYF. The CDR3 coding sequence is TGCGCCAGCAGCTTTAAAGGCAGCTCCACAGATACGCAGTATTTT.

Concerning this clone itself: One junction end disagrees with the germline gene, perhaps due to a read error. The chain combines TRBV7-9 with TRBJ1-1; D uncertain. The CDR3 length is 10 residues. Germline CDR1 SEHNR, CDR2 FQNEAQ (reference sequence). The CDR3 spells CATSNTEAFF. The CDR3 DNA reads TGTGCCACCAGCAACACTGAAGCTTTCTTT.

The chain is built from TRBV2 and TRBJ1-1; D call uncertain. V was cut by 6 bases and J by 4 bases, with 9 bases left in between. The germline V gene encodes CDR1 SNHLY and CDR2 FYNNEI. The CDR3 is 12 amino acids. The CDR3 DNA follows: TGTGCCAGCAGGGTACTGGGCACTGAAGCTTTCTTT. Its translation: CASRVLGTEAFF.

The rearrangement links TRBV15 to TRBJ1-5, with no clear D. This CDR3 comprises 15 residues. Germline V gives CDR1 LNHNV, CDR2 YYDKDF (reference sequence). V lost 0 bases and J 7 bases, leaving 13 bases between the germline ends. CDR3 bases: TGTGCCACCAGCAGAGAGGGTAGGGCTGGGCAGCCCCAGCATTTT. Its protein is CATSREGRAGQPQHF.

DNA for the CDR3: TGTGCCAGCAGCCCGGACGGACGTAGGGAGACCCAGTACTTC. Amino acids: CASSPDGRRETQYF. The J gene is TRBJ2-5, the V gene TRBV7-3; the D is unclear. Germline CDR1 SGHTA, CDR2 FQGTGA. V lost 5 bases and J 5 bases, leaving 15 bases between the germline ends. CDR3 length: 14 amino acids.

V is TRBV5-1 and J is TRBJ2-7, with 7 bases identical to TRBD1. V dropped 0 bases and J dropped 2; count of bases not matched to a gene: 2. CDR3 size: 14 residues. Germline values: CDR1 SGHRS, CDR2 YFSETQ. CDR3 DNA sequence: TGCGCCAGCAGCTTGGTTACAGGGGCCTACGAGCAGTACTTC. Translating it yields CASSLVTGAYEQYF.

The chain links TRBV7-2 to TRBJ1-2; TRBD1 matches 8 bases. Looked up from germline, CDR1 is SGHTA and CDR2 is FQGNSA. With 5 bases clipped from V and 5 bases from J, the junction kept 10 bases outside the gene matches. This CDR3 has 15 amino acids. CDR3: CASSPGQATRYGYTF. CDR3 sequence (DNA): TGTGCCAGCAGCCCGGGACAGGCGACGAGGTATGGCTACACCTTC.

The chain couples TRBV6-1 to TRBJ2-7; TRBD1 is a possible D gene (6 bases). In germline, CDR1 is MNHNS, CDR2 SASEGT. Trimming cost V 6 bases and J 2 bases, with 11 bases left between them. This CDR3 contains 13 residues. The CDR3 sequence: CASRRTETYEQYF. In nucleotides, the CDR3 is TGTGCCAGCAGAAGGACAGAAACCTACGAGCAGTACTTC.

CDR3 amino acids: CASVDPIYPYEQYF. The CDR3 nucleotides read TGTGCCAGCGTAGACCCAATCTACCCCTACGAGCAGTACTTC. The genes are TRBV6-5 and TRBJ2-7; D unclear. This CDR3 has 14 residues. V lost 8 bases to trimming and J lost 2 bases, with 16 bases between them. The V gene's germline CDR1 is MNHEY and CDR2 SVGAGI.

A single count supports this clone. The V gene is TRBV19, the J gene TRBJ2-2, with 9 bases identical to TRBD2. Germline assignment: CDR1 LNHDA and CDR2 SQIVND (reference sequence). The CDR3 consists of 16 residues. J lost 1 base, V lost 6 bases, and 6 bases had no gene match. The chain's CDR3 is CASSISGGVNTGELFF. The CDR3 DNA reads TGTGCCAGTAGCATTAGCGGGGGCGTGAACACCGGGGAGCTGTTTTTT. Complete variable domain (other parts from reference TRBV19 and TRBJ2-2): DGGITQSPKYLFRKEGQNVTLSCEQNLNHDAMYWYRQDPGQGLRLIYYSQIVNDFQKGDIAEGYSVSREKKESFPLTVTSAQKNPTAFYLCASSISGGVNTGELFFGEGSRLTVL.

This chain joins TRBV11-2 and TRBJ1-4, with D uncertain. CDR1 and CDR2 from the germline V gene are SGHAT and FQNNGV. The germline V and J ends were trimmed by 3 bases and 8 bases, with 10 bases remaining between them. The CDR3 is 13 residues long. The CDR3 reads CASSFNQQEKLFF. In DNA form, the CDR3 reads TGTGCCAGCAGCTTTAATCAGCAGGAAAAACTGTTTTTT.

V gene TRBV9 combines with J gene TRBJ1-6; 7 bases match TRBD1. After removal of 4 bases from V and 5 bases from J, the junction contained 9 bases not matched to a gene. Germline V gene lookup returns CDR1 SGDLS and CDR2 YYNGEE. CDR3 length: 16 amino acids. The CDR3 coding sequence is TGTGCCAGCAGCCCCTCCGGACAGGCAAATAATTCACCCCTCCACTTT. Encoded protein: CASSPSGQANNSPLHF.

This clone was recorded once. The chain uses TRBV5-6 and TRBJ1-6; TRBD1 agrees at 8 bases. Unmatched junction bases numbered 5, after V lost 0 bases and J lost 0 bases. The length of the CDR3 is 18 residues. Germline V lookup: CDR1 SGHDT, CDR2 YYEEEE. CDR3 protein: CASSLVQGARSYNSPLHF. The CDR3 DNA reads as TGTGCCAGCAGCTTGGTGCAGGGGGCCCGCTCCTATAATTCACCCCTCCACTTT.

The chain uses TRBV7-8 and TRBJ1-1; D not resolved. V lost 3 bases and J 11 bases, leaving 16 bases between the germline ends. This CDR3 spans 13 amino acids. CDR1 is SGHVS, CDR2 FQNEAQ, per germline. CDR3 coding DNA: TGTGCCAGCAGCTTCCCCGGGGAACGAGCGGCTTTCTTT. Its protein is CASSFPGERAAFF.

This clone was observed a handful of times. The gene calls are TRBV7-9 and TRBJ2-5; D is possibly TRBD1 (6 bases). CDR3 length: 14 amino acids. Germline CDR1 SEHNR, CDR2 FQNEAQ (reference sequence). V lost 4 bases and J lost 5, with 14 bases in between. The CDR3 bases are TGTGCCAGCAGCTCAGTGGGGGCCGGGGAGACCCAGTACTTC. Translating gives CASSSVGAGETQYF.